What follows is one TCR beta chain and its context. Antigen specificity is unknown. The entry originates in a study of beta chain features in type 1 diabetes. General study points: When VDJ junctions were examined, type 1 diabetes patients showed fewer insertions and more deletions.

Since all of the isolated RNA was reverse transcribed, expressed TCRB transcripts were what got sequenced. An average near 3.57 million reads came from naive, central memory and regulatory T cell samples. The protocol was immunoSEQ multiplex PCR, while the TCRdb copy is restricted to in-frame clones and leaves out a portion. The sample records under 500,000 clones, around 28% being singletons. This CDR3 has 16 amino acids. Germline V CDR1 and CDR2: ENHRY, SYGVKD. Germline trimming cut 4 bases from V and 3 bases from J; bases unmatched to any gene: 10. Every donor had blood drawn once into heparin, around 0.12 L on average.

This chain connects TRBV10-3 to TRBJ2-7, with 9 nucleotides matching TRBD1. This receptor was identified in a young man in good health. The sample was naive CD4+ T cells from blood. CDR3 sequence: CAISAVPGTGNYEQYF. The CDR3 region has the DNA TGTGCCATCAGTGCTGTCCCCGGGACAGGGAACTACGAGCAGTACTTC.